These 27 T cell receptor beta chains were sequenced from one sample in a study of CD8+ T cells in alopecia areata. Documented treatment: oral pan-JAK inhibitor, 5-10 mg twice daily. RNA extraction and reverse transcription yielded cDNA as sequencing template. Here immunoSEQ multiplex PCR was the method, and the copy in TCRdb shows in-frame clones only, minus some. Among 150,000 to 200,000 clones, about 55% were seen once, and the ten largest hold about a tenth. The starting material was CD8+ T cells sorted from blood, obtained at week 24, from a patient treated with tofacitinib. These receptors were taken from a human donor with alopecia areata.

This clone was seen only a few times. The gene calls are TRBV16 and TRBJ1-1, with 7 bases lining up with TRBD1. The CDR3 covers 16 residues. Looked up from germline, CDR1 is KGHSY and CDR2 is FQNENV. The ends lost 1 base at V and 10 bases at J; junction bases unmatched: 15. CDR3 region: CASSQYLGAGGLGAFF. The CDR3 nucleotides are TGTGCCAGCAGCCAATACCTCGGGGCAGGGGGTCTCGGAGCTTTCTTT.

This clone showed up just once. This chain joins TRBV7-9 and TRBJ1-5; 9 nucleotides agree with TRBD1. The CDR3 has 15 amino acids. Germline V lookup: CDR1 SEHNR, CDR2 FQNEAQ (reference sequence). Unmatched junction bases numbered 3, after V lost 2 bases and J lost 4 bases. CDR3 bases: TGTGCCAGCAGCTTAACAGGGGGCGATAATCAGCCCCAGCATTTT. Translating gives CASSLTGGDNQPQHF. The full variable domain, its missing parts supplied by reference TRBV7-9 and TRBJ1-5, is DTGVSQNPRHKITKRGQNVTFRCDPISEHNRLYWYRQTLGQGPEFLTYFQNEAQLEKSRLLSDRFSAERPKGSFSTLEIQRTEQGDSAMYLCASSLTGGDNQPQHFGDGTRLSIL.

The gene calls are TRBV27 and TRBJ1-2; tentative D call: TRBD1 (6 bases). This CDR3 comprises 14 residues. CDR1 MNHEY and CDR2 SMNVEV come from the germline V gene (reference sequence). V dropped 3 bases and J dropped 4 bases, with 12 bases sitting between them. The CDR3 region is CASSLGAGAYGYTF. CDR3 bases: TGTGCCAGCAGTTTGGGGGCAGGGGCCTATGGCTACACCTTC.

This chain links TRBV27 with TRBJ2-4, with D possibly being TRBD1 (6 bases). The CDR3 totals 15 residues. The V gene lost 0 bases and the J gene lost 0 bases, with 6 bases spanning the gap. Per germline, CDR1 MNHEY and CDR2 SMNVEV (reference sequence). In DNA, the CDR3 is TGTGCCAGCAGTTTATCGGGGGCAGCCAAAAACATTCAGTACTTC. Protein product: CASSLSGAAKNIQYF.

This clone was seen a handful of times. J is TRBJ2-7 and V is TRBV5-6; tentative D call: TRBD1 (6 bases). CDR1 is SGHDT and CDR2 is YYEEEE in the germline V gene. The CDR3 totals 14 residues. Trimming pared 4 bases from V and 1 base from J, leaving 12 bases between. The CDR3 sequence: CASSVYRDSYEQYF. CDR3 bases: TGTGCCAGCAGCGTTTACAGGGATTCCTACGAGCAGTACTTC.

Concerning this clone: The junction departs from germline at one end; a sequencing error may be responsible. The J gene is TRBJ2-7, the V gene TRBV12-5, with D hard to call. CDR3 length: 14 residues. From germline, CDR1 is LGHNT and CDR2 FRNRAP. The CDR3 nucleotides read TGTGCTAGCGGTTCCGGACGGAACGTCTACGAGCAGTACTTC. Its translation is CASGSGRNVYEQYF.

The V call is TRBV27, the J call TRBJ2-5; no clear D. CDR1 MNHEY and CDR2 SMNVEV come from the germline V gene (reference sequence). The CDR3 runs 14 residues. V was pared by 5 bases and J by 5 bases, with 15 bases between. The CDR3 reads CASSTPTLGETQYF. The CDR3 DNA reads TGTGCCAGCAGTACACCGACATTGGGGGAGACCCAGTACTTC.

This clone turned up a few times. V usage is TRBV29-1 and J usage is TRBJ2-7; 11 nucleotides line up with TRBD1. The CDR3 runs to 13 residues. The J segment lost 7 bases and the V segment lost 3 bases, leaving 5 bases of the junction unmatched. Germline CDR1 and CDR2: SQVTM and ANQGSEA. The CDR3 spells CSVELDRGREQYF. The DNA of the CDR3 is TGCAGCGTTGAGCTGGACAGGGGGCGAGAGCAGTACTTC.

The chain uses TRBV2 and TRBJ2-7; tentatively, D is TRBD1 or TRBD2 (5 bases each). Trimming left V 3 bases short and J 5 bases short, with 8 bases between. The CDR3 totals 12 residues. CDR1 is SNHLY, CDR2 FYNNEI, per germline. CDR3 DNA sequence: TGTGCCAGCAGTGAGAGGGGTGACGAGCAGTACTTC. It is translated as CASSERGDEQYF. Complete variable domain (other parts from reference TRBV2 and TRBJ2-7): EPEVTQTPSHQVTQMGQEVILRCVPISNHLYFYWYRQILGQKVEFLVSFYNNEISEKSEIFDDQFSVERPDGSNFTLKIRSTKLEDSAMYFCASSERGDEQYFGPGTRLTVT.

The rearrangement joins TRBV10-3 to TRBJ1-2, with 9 nucleotides matching TRBD1. Germline CDR1 and CDR2: ENHRY and SYGVKD. J gave up 6 bases and V 0 bases, and 8 bases lay outside the gene matches. CDR3 length: 16 amino acids. CDR3 DNA: TGTGCCATCAGTGAGTCGCCCCTGGGACAGGGCCATGGCTACACCTTC. Protein product: CAISESPLGQGHGYTF.

The chain has TRBV5-6 and TRBJ1-1, with TRBD1 as a possible D gene (5 bases). Germline loops: CDR1 SGHDT, CDR2 YYEEEE. V lost 5 bases and J lost 5, with 13 bases in between. This CDR3 is built from 13 residues. The CDR3 sequence is CASSGQGITEAFF. CDR3 sequence (DNA): TGTGCCAGCAGTGGGCAGGGAATAACTGAAGCTTTCTTT.

This chain uses TRBV30 with TRBJ1-1, with D possibly matching TRBD1 (5 bases). V lost 3 bases, J lost 6 bases, and 14 bases lay in between. CDR3 size: 13 residues. The germline CDR1 and CDR2 sequences are GTSNPN and SVGIG (reference sequence). CDR3 in amino acids: CAWSLAGWAEAFF. CDR3 coding DNA: TGTGCCTGGAGCCTCGCAGGGTGGGCTGAAGCTTTCTTT.

The chain carries TRBV4-3 and TRBJ2-5; no clear D gene. With 4 bases removed from V and 1 base from J, the gap between germline ends came to 7 bases. This CDR3 has 13 residues. CDR1 is LGHNA, CDR2 YSLEER, per germline. CDR3 protein: CASSPSAQETQYF. CDR3 nucleotides: TGCGCCAGCAGCCCGTCCGCCCAAGAGACCCAGTACTTC.

The V and J genes are TRBV9 and TRBJ2-6, with no clear D. Trimming stripped 0 bases from V and 0 bases from J, with 10 bases between. Germline-derived CDR1 and CDR2 are SGDLS and YYNGEE. The CDR3 loop spans 17 amino acids. CDR3 bases: TGTGCCAGCAGCGTAGCCCAGACTCCCTCTGGGGCCAACGTCCTGACTTTC. It translates to CASSVAQTPSGANVLTF.

The rearrangement joins TRBV30 to TRBJ2-1, with 7 bases identical to TRBD1. The junction had 12 bases not matched to a gene; V was cut back by 5 bases and J by 5 bases. Germline values: CDR1 GTSNPN, CDR2 SVGIG (reference sequence). The CDR3 spans 15 residues. CDR3 DNA: TGTGCCTGGGGAAATACGGGACAGCTTAACAATGAGCAGTTCTTC. Its protein is CAWGNTGQLNNEQFF. Full variable domain (missing parts from reference TRBV30 and TRBJ2-1): SQTIHQWPATLVQPVGSPLSLECTVEGTSNPNLYWYRQAAGRGLQLLFYSVGIGQISSEVPQNLSASRPQDRQFILSSKKLLLSDSGFYLCAWGNTGQLNNEQFFGPGTRLTVL.

The chain has TRBV19 and TRBJ1-1; no clear D. CDR1 and CDR2 (germline): LNHDA, SQIVND (reference sequence). V was clipped by 7 bases and J by 1 base, with 13 bases between them. The CDR3 extends over 14 amino acids. CDR3 region: CASTPVAGNTEAFF. CDR3 nucleotide sequence: TGTGCCAGTACCCCGGTGGCAGGGAACACTGAAGCTTTCTTT. The full variable domain, with the rest looked up from reference TRBV19 and TRBJ1-1, is DGGITQSPKYLFRKEGQNVTLSCEQNLNHDAMYWYRQDPGQGLRLIYYSQIVNDFQKGDIAEGYSVSREKKESFPLTVTSAQKNPTAFYLCASTPVAGNTEAFFGQGTRLTVV.

The gene calls are TRBV7-2 and TRBJ2-3, with no clear D. Germline V gene data show CDR1 as SGHTA and CDR2 as FQGNSA. This CDR3 has 15 amino acids. Trimming shortened V by 5 bases and J by 2 bases, and 14 bases separated the two germline ends. CDR3 region: CASSPRPWVTDTQYF. CDR3 DNA sequence: TGTGCCAGCAGCCCACGCCCCTGGGTCACAGATACGCAGTATTTT.

The genes are TRBV29-1 and TRBJ1-5; D is ambiguous. The CDR3 contains 13 residues. The germline CDR1 and CDR2 sequences are SQVTM and ANQGSEA. Trimming removed 5 bases from V and 0 bases from J, with 8 bases in between. As DNA, the CDR3 is TGCAGCGTTTCTGGGAATAGCAATCAGCCCCAGCATTTT. This encodes CSVSGNSNQPQHF.

The chain uses TRBV11-2 and TRBJ2-7, with D perhaps matching TRBD2 (5 bases). Germline CDR1 SGHAT, CDR2 FQNNGV. This CDR3 contains 13 residues. Trimming stripped 5 bases from V and 3 bases from J, with 11 bases between. CDR3 nucleotides: TGTGCCAGCAGCGAGGAGGCTAACTACGAGCAGTACTTC. It is translated as CASSEEANYEQYF.

The chain carries TRBV13 and TRBJ1-1; 9 bases line up with TRBD1. CDR1 is PRHDT and CDR2 is FYEKMQ in the germline V gene (reference sequence). The CDR3 consists of 15 residues. The V segment lost 4 bases and the J segment 3 bases; nucleotides outside the gene matches: 6. The DNA for the CDR3 is TGTGCCAGCAGCTCCCCCGGGACAGGGCACACTGAAGCTTTCTTT. Protein: CASSSPGTGHTEAFF.

The V call is TRBV5-6, the J call TRBJ1-6, with 7 bases fitting TRBD1. The germline V gene has CDR1 SGHDT and CDR2 YYEEEE. Unmatched junction bases numbered 5, after V lost 2 bases and J lost 6 bases. There are 15 residues in the CDR3. CDR3 nucleotide sequence: TGTGCCAGCAGCTTCGGGACAGTTTCTAATTCACCCCTCCACTTT. Translating gives CASSFGTVSNSPLHF.

This clone was seen more than once but under ten times. The chain combines TRBV30 with TRBJ1-2; no clear D. V lost 1 base and J 11 bases, leaving 11 bases between the germline ends. CDR1 GTSNPN and CDR2 SVGIG come from the germline V gene (reference sequence). There are 11 residues in the CDR3. CDR3: CAWSGGTGYTF. The CDR3 DNA reads TGTGCCTGGAGTGGCGGAACTGGGTACACCTTC. Complete variable domain (other parts from reference TRBV30 and TRBJ1-2): SQTIHQWPATLVQPVGSPLSLECTVEGTSNPNLYWYRQAAGRGLQLLFYSVGIGQISSEVPQNLSASRPQDRQFILSSKKLLLSDSGFYLCAWSGGTGYTFGSGTRLTVV.

Notes on this clone: The same CDR3 is also encoded by other DNA sequences in this sample. This chain uses TRBV29-1 with TRBJ2-5; 9 nucleotides match TRBD2. Germline values: CDR1 SQVTM, CDR2 ANQGSEA. The V segment lost 2 bases and the J segment 1 base; nucleotides outside the gene matches: 2. The CDR3 length is 14 residues. CDR3 nucleotides: TGCAGCGTTGAACTAGCGGGGATCCAAGAGACCCAGTACTTC. Its translation is CSVELAGIQETQYF.

The gene calls are TRBV30 and TRBJ2-3; TRBD1 might be the D (6 bases). The CDR3 has 14 amino acids. CDR1 and CDR2 from the germline V gene are GTSNPN and SVGIG (reference sequence). V was shortened by 5 bases and J by 0 bases, with 12 bases between the two germline ends. CDR3 region: CAWGGTRSTDTQYF. The CDR3 nucleotides read TGTGCCTGGGGGGGCACTCGGAGCACAGATACGCAGTATTTT.

This clone was detected only a few times. V and J are TRBV29-1 and TRBJ2-7; 12 nucleotides agree with TRBD2. V lost 0 bases, J lost 2 bases, and 5 bases stayed unmatched. The germline CDR1 and CDR2 sequences are SQVTM and ANQGSEA. The CDR3 length is 16 residues. The CDR3 coding sequence is TGCAGCGTTGAAGATCGTGCTAGCGGGGGGGCCTACGAGCAGTACTTC. Translating gives CSVEDRASGGAYEQYF.

The rearrangement links TRBV9 to TRBJ1-2; unclear D gene. CDR3 length equals 14 residues. Germline V CDR1 and CDR2: SGDLS, YYNGEE. Trimming stripped 0 bases from V and 6 bases from J, with 12 bases between. The CDR3 nucleotides read TGTGCCAGCAGCGTAGGGAGCGGTGCGGATGGCTACACCTTC. This translates into CASSVGSGADGYTF.

This rearrangement joins TRBV5-1 to TRBJ2-3, with unresolved D. Per the germline V gene, CDR1 is SGHRS and CDR2 is YFSETQ. The germline V and J ends were trimmed by 0 bases and 6 bases, with 8 bases remaining between them. CDR3 length: 13 amino acids. CDR3 nucleotides: TGCGCCAGCAGCTTGGTTCCCGGGGATACGCAGTATTTT. Encoded protein: CASSLVPGDTQYF.